This TCR beta chain was found in a study of blood T cell repertoires in COVID-19. Study background: Acute-phase and convalescent COVID-19 samples originated in the United States, Italy and Spain. The cDNA or gDNA used as material had been derived from T cells, B-cell-depleted T cells, or PBMCs.

Trimming removed 0 bases from V and 2 bases from J, with 7 bases in between. The length of the CDR3 is 14 residues. CDR1 and CDR2 (germline): KGHSH, LQKENI. Generated by immunoSEQ multiplex PCR, the TCRdb table keeps only in-frame clones and is missing some. The sample has 25,000 to 35,000 clones, 80% to 90% seen once. The sequence was collected from a human donor in a cohort sampled during active COVID-19. Material for sequencing was peripheral blood. The chain links TRBV18 to TRBJ2-5; D is perhaps TRBD2 (6 bases). The CDR3 DNA sequence: TGTGCCAGCTCACCACCGGGGAGGCAAGAGACCCAGTACTTC. Translating gives CASSPPGRQETQYF.